The sequence of this TCR beta chain was determined in a study of identical twins. Findings of the study overall: Because invariant MAIT and iNKT cells could be present, zero-insertion analyses could be partly confounded. Out-of-frame TCR alpha sharing observed in monozygotic twins exceeded model estimates. Sequences that were beta out-of-frame showed weaker excess twin sharing.

Each CDR3 protein gets one entry after TCRdb re-called the 5' RACE reads with MiXCR. The table has around 1.7 million distinct CDR3 sequences, 32% seen once; the top ten hold roughly 0.3%. Donors were all healthy Caucasians. As regards this clonotype: Its antigen remains unknown.

V was trimmed by 0 bases and J by 11 bases, leaving 34 bases between them. The CDR3 runs 20 residues. Germline V gene data show CDR1 as SGHDN and CDR2 as FVKESK. This receptor was obtained from a newborn girl in good health. The specimen sequenced was cord blood. This chain connects TRBV14 to TRBJ2-5; tentatively, D is TRBD2 (5 bases). The CDR3 here is CASSQDQGRPQYIRLNEQYF. The CDR3 DNA reads as TGTGCCAGCAGCCAAGATCAAGGGAGACCCCAATATATCCGCCTTAATGAGCAGTACTTC.